This T cell receptor beta chain comes out of a study of blood T cell repertoires in COVID-19 (TCRdb year 2020). Regarding the research as a whole: Collaborator samples came from the United States, Italy and Spain and covered acute and convalescent phases of COVID-19. Where available, HLA class I and class II types were taken from metadata supplied by the sample provider and were not determined by assay-based typing. The dataset comprised deeply sampled blood TCRbeta repertoires from subjects exposed to, actively infected with, or recovered from COVID-19. The material from the prospective study consisted of cDNA or gDNA derived from T cells, B-cell-depleted T cells, or PBMCs. The samples were drawn from two sources: the first 160 participants of the ongoing ImmuneRACE study, and approximately 1,300 subjects contributed by 6 global collaborators. The sample metadata nearly always contained a de-identified subject ID, COVID-19 status, age in years and sex. The repertoires were released in a freely available public database intended as a resource for research on the immune response to SARS-CoV-2. Summary of the overall study and its limitations: The quantity of clinical and demographic metadata differed by source and by participant and was supplied without curation.

Collaborating institutions collected whole blood in K2EDTA tubes following their own protocols. Collaborator samples were shipped for TCRbeta analysis as frozen whole blood, isolated PBMCs, or DNA extracted from either sample type. The germline V gene yields KGHSH for CDR1 and LQKENI for CDR2. V loses 3 bases, J loses 5 bases, and the germline ends lie 16 bases apart. The CDR3 sequence holds 15 residues, the cysteine and phenylalanine included. Only the CDR3 DNA is retained, 45 bases long and in frame from the first base. This clone was observed a single time. Its cognate antigen has yet to be identified. No clone much larger than this one lies a single base away; base qualities are absent. TCRbeta CDR3 regions were amplified from genomic DNA by means of the immunoSEQ Assay, a bias-controlled multiplex PCR. In the source study's methods: The number of nucleated cells in each sample was estimated by amplification of reference gene primers within the assay. To quantify the absolute abundance of each unique TCRbeta CDR3 rearrangement, sequence reads were collapsed and filtered. For each sample, productive Simpson clonality was calculated as the square root of Simpson's diversity index across productive rearrangements. Here the immuneACCESS table is served through TCRdb, limited to in-frame sequences with V and J called. Missing clones are a known gap in these copies; in checked studies unresolved V genes cover under half, and the rest lacks a known reason. V, J and clone size are taken as reported in that table, and D and trimming were inferred from the DNA itself. This sample has roughly 27,000 clones in its table, and roughly three quarters of those were observed once. Of the sample, roughly 16% is held by the ten largest clones.

The sequenced material came from peripheral blood. The receptor was isolated from a man older than 75 with active or convalescent COVID-19. This chain is built from TRBV18 and TRBJ1-1; possibly the D gene is TRBD1, per 5 matching bases. The CDR3 sequence is CASSPGRVQWTEAFF. The DNA reads as follows: TGTGCCAGCTCACCCGGCAGGGTTCAATGGACTGAAGCTTTCTTT. With all but the CDR3 taken from the reference TRBV18 and TRBJ1-1 genes, the full variable domain is: NAGVMQNPRHLVRRRGQEARLRCSPMKGHSHVYWYRQLPEEGLKFMVYLQKENIIDESGMPKERFSAEFPKEGPSILRIQQVVRGDSAAYFCASSPGRVQWTEAFFGQGTRLTVV.